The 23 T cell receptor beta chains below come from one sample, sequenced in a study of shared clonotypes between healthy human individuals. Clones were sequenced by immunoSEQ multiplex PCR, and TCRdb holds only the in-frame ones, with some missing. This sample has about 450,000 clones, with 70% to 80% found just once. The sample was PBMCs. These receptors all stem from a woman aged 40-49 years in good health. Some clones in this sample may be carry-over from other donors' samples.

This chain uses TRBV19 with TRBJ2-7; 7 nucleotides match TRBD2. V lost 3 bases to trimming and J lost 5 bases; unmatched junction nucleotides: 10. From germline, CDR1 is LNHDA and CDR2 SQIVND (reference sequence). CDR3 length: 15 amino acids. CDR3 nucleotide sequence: TGTGCCAGTAGTATCTGGGGGAACCGGGAGGACGAGCAGTACTTC. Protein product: CASSIWGNREDEQYF.

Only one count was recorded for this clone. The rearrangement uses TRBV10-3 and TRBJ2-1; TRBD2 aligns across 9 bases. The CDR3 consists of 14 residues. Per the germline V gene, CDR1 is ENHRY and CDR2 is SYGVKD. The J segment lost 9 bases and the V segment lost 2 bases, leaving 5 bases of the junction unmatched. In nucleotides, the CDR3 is TGTGCCATCAGTGAGGGCGGGAGGGCCGGTGAGCAGTTCTTC. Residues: CAISEGGRAGEQFF.

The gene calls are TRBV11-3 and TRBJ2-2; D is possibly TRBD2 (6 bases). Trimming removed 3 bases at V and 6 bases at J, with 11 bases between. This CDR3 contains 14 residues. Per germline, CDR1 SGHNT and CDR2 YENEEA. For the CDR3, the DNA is TGTGCCAGCAGCTTCGGGGGAGTCGCCGGGGAGCTGTTTTTT. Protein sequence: CASSFGGVAGELFF. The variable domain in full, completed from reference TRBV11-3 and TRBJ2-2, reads EAGVVQSPRYKIIEKKQPVAFWCNPISGHNTLYWYLQNLGQGPELLIRYENEEAVDDSQLPKDRFSAERLKGVDSTLKIQPAELGDSAVYLCASSFGGVAGELFFGEGSRLTVL.

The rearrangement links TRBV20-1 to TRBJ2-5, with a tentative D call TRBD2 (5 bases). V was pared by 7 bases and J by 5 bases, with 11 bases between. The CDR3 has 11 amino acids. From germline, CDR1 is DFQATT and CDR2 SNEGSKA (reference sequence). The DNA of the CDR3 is TGCAGTGTCGAGGGCGGGGAGACCCAGTACTTC. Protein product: CSVEGGETQYF.

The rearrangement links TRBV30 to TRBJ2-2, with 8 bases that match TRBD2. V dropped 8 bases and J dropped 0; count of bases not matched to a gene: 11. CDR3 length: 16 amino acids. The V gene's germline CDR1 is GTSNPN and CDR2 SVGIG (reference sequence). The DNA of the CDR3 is TGTGCCCAGGGGCGGGGGGCGTCACCGAACACCGGGGAGCTGTTTTTT. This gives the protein CAQGRGASPNTGELFF.

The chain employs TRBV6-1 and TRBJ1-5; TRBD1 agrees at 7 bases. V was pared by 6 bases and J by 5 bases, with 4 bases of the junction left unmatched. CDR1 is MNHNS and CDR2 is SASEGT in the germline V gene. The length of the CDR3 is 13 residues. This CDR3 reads CASSPQGDQPQHF. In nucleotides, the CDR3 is TGTGCCAGCAGCCCGCAGGGGGATCAGCCCCAGCATTTT.

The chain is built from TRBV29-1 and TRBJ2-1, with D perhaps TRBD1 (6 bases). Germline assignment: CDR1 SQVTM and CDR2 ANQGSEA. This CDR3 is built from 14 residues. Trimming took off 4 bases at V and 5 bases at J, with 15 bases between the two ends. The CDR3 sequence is CSVGNIAGDNEQFF. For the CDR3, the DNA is TGCAGCGTTGGGAATATCGCAGGGGACAATGAGCAGTTCTTC.

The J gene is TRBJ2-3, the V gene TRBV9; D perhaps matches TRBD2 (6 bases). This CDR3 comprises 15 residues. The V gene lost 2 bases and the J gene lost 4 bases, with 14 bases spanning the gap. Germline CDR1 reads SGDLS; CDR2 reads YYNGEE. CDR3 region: CASSVVAREADTQYF. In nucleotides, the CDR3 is TGTGCCAGCAGCGTCGTCGCCAGGGAGGCAGATACGCAGTATTTT. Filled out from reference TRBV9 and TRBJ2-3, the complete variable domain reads DSGVTQTPKHLITATGQRVTLRCSPRSGDLSVYWYQQSLDQGLQFLIQYYNGEERAKGNILERFSAQQFPDLHSELNLSSLELGDSALYFCASSVVAREADTQYFGPGTRLTVL.

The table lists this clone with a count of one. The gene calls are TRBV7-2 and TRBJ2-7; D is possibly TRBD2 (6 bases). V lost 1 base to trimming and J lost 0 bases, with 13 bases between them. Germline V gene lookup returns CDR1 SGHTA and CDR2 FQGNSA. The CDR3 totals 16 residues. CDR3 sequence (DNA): TGTGCCAGCAGCTTAGTGGGCGGGATCCTCTCCTACGAGCAGTACTTC. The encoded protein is CASSLVGGILSYEQYF.

The CDR3 coding sequence is TGTGCCAGTAGTATGGGGGACAGGGGGAACGGGGAGCTGTTTTTT. Its protein product is CASSMGDRGNGELFF. V is TRBV19 and J is TRBJ2-2, with TRBD1 matching over 11 bases. The J segment lost 7 bases and the V segment lost 3 bases, leaving 4 bases of the junction unmatched. Germline V gene lookup returns CDR1 LNHDA and CDR2 SQIVND (reference sequence). The CDR3 length is 15 residues.

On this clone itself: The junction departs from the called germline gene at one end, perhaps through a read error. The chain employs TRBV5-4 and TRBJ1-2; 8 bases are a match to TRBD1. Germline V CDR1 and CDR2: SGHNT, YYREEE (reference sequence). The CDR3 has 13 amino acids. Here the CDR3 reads CASSLATGAPAVF. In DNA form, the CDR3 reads TGTGCCAGCAGCTTGGCGACAGGGGCCCCAGCCGTCTTC. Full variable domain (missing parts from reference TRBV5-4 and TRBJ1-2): ETGVTQSPTHLIKTRGQQVTLRCSSQSGHNTVSWYQQALGQGPQFIFQYYREEENGRGNFPPRFSGLQFPNYSSELNVNALELDDSALYLCASSLATGAPAVFGSGTRLTVV.

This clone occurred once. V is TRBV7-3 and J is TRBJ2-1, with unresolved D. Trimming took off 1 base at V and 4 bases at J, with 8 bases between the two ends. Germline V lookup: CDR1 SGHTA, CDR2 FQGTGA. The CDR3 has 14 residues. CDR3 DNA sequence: TGTGCCAGCAGCTTAATGGGGATTTACAATGAGCAGTTCTTC. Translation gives CASSLMGIYNEQFF.

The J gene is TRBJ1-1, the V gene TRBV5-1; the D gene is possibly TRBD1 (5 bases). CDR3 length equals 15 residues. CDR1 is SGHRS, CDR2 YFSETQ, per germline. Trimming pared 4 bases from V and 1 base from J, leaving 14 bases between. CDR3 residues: CASSRLGTTNTEAFF. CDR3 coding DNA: TGCGCCAGCAGCCGGCTAGGGACGACGAACACTGAAGCTTTCTTT.

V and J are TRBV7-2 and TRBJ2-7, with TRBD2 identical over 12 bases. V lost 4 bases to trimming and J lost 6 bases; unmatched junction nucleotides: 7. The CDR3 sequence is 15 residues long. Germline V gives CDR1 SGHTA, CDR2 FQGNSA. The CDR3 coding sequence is TGTGCCAGCAGCTACCAACAGACTAGCGGGAGCGAGCAGTACTTC. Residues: CASSYQQTSGSEQYF.

CDR3 sequence: CASSADRVQPQHF. CDR3 bases: TGTGCCAGTAGTGCCGACAGGGTGCAGCCCCAGCATTTT. The chain recombines TRBV19 with TRBJ1-5, with 7 bases matching TRBD1. The V segment lost 5 bases and the J segment 7 bases; nucleotides outside the gene matches: 5. The CDR3 totals 13 residues. Germline CDR1 reads LNHDA; CDR2 reads SQIVND (reference sequence).

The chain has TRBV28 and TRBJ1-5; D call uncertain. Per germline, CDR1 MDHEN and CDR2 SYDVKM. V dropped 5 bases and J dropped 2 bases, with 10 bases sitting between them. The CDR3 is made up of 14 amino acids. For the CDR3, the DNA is TGTGCCAGCAGTATCACATTGGGCAATCAGCCCCAGCATTTT. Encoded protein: CASSITLGNQPQHF.

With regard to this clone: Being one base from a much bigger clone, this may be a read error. For the CDR3, the DNA is TGTGCCAGCATAAGATCTGGGGCCAAAGTCCTGACTTTC. This translates into CASIRSGAKVLTF. The chain uses TRBV6-6 and TRBJ2-6; D may be TRBD1 (5 bases). From germline, CDR1 is MNHNY and CDR2 SVGAGI (reference sequence). The length of the CDR3 is 13 residues.

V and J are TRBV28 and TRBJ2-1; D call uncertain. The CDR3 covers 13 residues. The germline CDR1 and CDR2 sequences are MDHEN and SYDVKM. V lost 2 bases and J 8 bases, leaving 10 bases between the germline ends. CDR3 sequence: CASSLAGRDEQFF. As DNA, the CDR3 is TGTGCCAGCAGTTTAGCAGGCCGCGATGAGCAGTTCTTC. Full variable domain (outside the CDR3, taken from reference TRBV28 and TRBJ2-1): DVKVTQSSRYLVKRTGEKVFLECVQDMDHENMFWYRQDPGLGLRLIYFSYDVKMKEKGDIPEGYSVSREKKERFSLILESASTNQTSMYLCASSLAGRDEQFFGPGTRLTVL.

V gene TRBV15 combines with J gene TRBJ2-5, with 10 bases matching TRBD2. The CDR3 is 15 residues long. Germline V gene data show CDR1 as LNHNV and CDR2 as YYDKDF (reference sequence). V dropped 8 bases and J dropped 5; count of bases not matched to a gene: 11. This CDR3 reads CATYQASGRGETQYF. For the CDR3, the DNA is TGTGCCACCTACCAGGCCAGCGGGAGGGGTGAGACCCAGTACTTC. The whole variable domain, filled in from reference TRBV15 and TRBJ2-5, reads DAMVIQNPRYQVTQFGKPVTLSCSQTLNHNVMYWYQQKSSQAPKLLFHYYDKDFNNEADTPDNFQSRRPNTSFCFLDIRSPGLGDTAMYLCATYQASGRGETQYFGPGTRLLVL.

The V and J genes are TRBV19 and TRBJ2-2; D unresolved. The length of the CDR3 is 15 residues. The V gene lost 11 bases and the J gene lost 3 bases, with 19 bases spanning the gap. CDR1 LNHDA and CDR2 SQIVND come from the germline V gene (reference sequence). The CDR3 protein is CASHSRPRHTGELFF. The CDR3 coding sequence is TGTGCCTCTCACTCCCGCCCGCGTCACACCGGGGAGCTGTTTTTT. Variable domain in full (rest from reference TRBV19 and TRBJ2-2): DGGITQSPKYLFRKEGQNVTLSCEQNLNHDAMYWYRQDPGQGLRLIYYSQIVNDFQKGDIAEGYSVSREKKESFPLTVTSAQKNPTAFYLCASHSRPRHTGELFFGEGSRLTVL.

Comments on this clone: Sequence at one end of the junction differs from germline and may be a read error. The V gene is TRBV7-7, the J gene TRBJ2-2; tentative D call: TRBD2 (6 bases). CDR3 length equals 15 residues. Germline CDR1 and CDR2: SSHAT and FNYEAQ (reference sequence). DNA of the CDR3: TGTGCTAGCAGCTTAGACGGGAGAGAAACCGGGGAGCTGTTTTTT. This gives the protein CASSLDGRETGELFF.

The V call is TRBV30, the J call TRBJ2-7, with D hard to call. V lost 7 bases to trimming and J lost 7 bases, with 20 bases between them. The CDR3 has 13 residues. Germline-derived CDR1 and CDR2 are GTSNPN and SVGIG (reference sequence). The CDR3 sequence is CAFRYSASGEQYF. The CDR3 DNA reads TGTGCCTTTCGGTACAGCGCCTCTGGTGAGCAGTACTTC.

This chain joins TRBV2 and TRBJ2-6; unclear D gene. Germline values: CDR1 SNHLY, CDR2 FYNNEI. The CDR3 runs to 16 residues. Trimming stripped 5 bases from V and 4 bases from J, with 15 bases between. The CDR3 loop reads CASSFDQVAGANVLTF. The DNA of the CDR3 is TGTGCCAGCAGTTTCGACCAGGTGGCCGGGGCCAACGTCCTGACTTTC.